The clone carrying this T cell receptor beta chain was found many times. Its antigen remains unidentified. Ophthalmopathy patients all had a Clinical Activity Score of at least 3, a NOSPECS grade of at least 4 and disease under 3 months old. The PBMCs were sourced from fresh peripheral blood (approximately 10 ml). What was amplified from RNA transcripts were TCR beta CDR3 regions. HTBI primers were the set used in a first-round RT-PCR of the TCR CDR3. TCRdb redid the calling of the multiplex PCR reads with MiXCR, one entry per CDR3 protein. The sample has 400,000 to 600,000 distinct CDR3 sequences; 15% to 20% are singletons. These data originate in a study of T cells in Graves' hyperthyroidism and ophthalmopathy. Study details: Prior to any treatment, at the point of initial diagnosis, peripheral blood was collected.

V was trimmed by 2 bases and J by 0 bases, leaving 17 bases between them. Looked up from germline, CDR1 is LGHDT and CDR2 is YNNKEL (reference sequence). This CDR3 region has 18 residues. Regarding the study as a whole: Most clonotypes expanded in the thyroid (above 0.001) were also present in blood.

The sequenced material came from blood. The TCR sequence derives from a woman in her 30s with Graves' ophthalmopathy. V and J are TRBV3-1 and TRBJ1-5, with D hard to call. CDR3 in amino acids: CASSQFPQLPYSNQPQHF. CDR3 in DNA: TGTGCCAGCAGCCAATTTCCTCAGTTGCCCTATAGCAATCAGCCCCAGCATTTT.